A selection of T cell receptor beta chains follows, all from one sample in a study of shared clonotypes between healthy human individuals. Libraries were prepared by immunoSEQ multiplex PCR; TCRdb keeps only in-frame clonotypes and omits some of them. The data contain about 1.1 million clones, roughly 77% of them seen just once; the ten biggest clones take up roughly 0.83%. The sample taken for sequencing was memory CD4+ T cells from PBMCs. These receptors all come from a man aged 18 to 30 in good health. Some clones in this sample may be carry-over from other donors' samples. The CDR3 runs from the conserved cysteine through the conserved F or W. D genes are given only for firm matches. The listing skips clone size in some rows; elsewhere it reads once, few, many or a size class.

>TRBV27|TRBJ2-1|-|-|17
TGTGCCAGCAGTCCCCTCTGGCGGCTTAGCTCCTACAATGAGCAGTTCTTC
CASSPLWRLSSYNEQFF
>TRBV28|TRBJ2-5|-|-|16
TGTGCCAGCAGTTCCCCGAGTACCCTAGGCGGACAGACCCAGTACTTC
CASSSPSTLGGQTQYF
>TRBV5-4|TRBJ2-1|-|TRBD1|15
TGTGCCAGCAGCTTGGGGACAGGGGGTGGCGATGAGCAGTTCTTC
CASSLGTGGGDEQFF
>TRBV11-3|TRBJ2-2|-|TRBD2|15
TGTGCCAGCAGCGCGGGGACTAGCGGGACCGGGGAGCTGTTTTTT
CASSAGTSGTGELFF
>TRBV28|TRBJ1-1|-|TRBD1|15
TGTGCCAGCAGTCCCGGGGACAGACCGAACACTGAAGCTTTCTTT
CASSPGDRPNTEAFF
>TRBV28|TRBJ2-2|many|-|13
TGTGCCAGCAGAGGAGGGGGACACGGGGAGCTGTTTTTT
CASRGGGHGELFF
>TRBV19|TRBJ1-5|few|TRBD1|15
TGTGCCAGTAGTCCCCGGACAGGGGGCGGTCAGCCCCAGCATTTT
CASSPRTGGGQPQHF
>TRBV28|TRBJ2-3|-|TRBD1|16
TGTGCCAGCAGTTCCCCGGGACAGGGAAGTAGAGATACGCAGTATTTT
CASSSPGQGSRDTQYF
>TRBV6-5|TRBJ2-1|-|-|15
TGTGCCAGCAGGCCCGGGGCAGCCTTATACAATGAGCAGTTCTTC
CASRPGAALYNEQFF
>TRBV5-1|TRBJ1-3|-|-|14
TGCGCCAGCAGCGGACAGAGCTCTGGAAACACCATATATTTT
CASSGQSSGNTIYF
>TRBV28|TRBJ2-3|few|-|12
TGTGCCAGCACCGCGTTACATGATACGCAGTATTTT
CASTALHDTQYF
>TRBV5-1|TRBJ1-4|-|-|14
TGCGCCAGCAGCTTGGTGGGGGCCAATGAAAAACTGTTTTTT
CASSLVGANEKLFF
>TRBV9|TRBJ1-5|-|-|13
TGTGCCAGCAGCGACAGGGATTTCTGGCCCCAGCATTTT
CASSDRDFWPQHF
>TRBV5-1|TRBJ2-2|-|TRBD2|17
TGCGCCAGCAGCTCGAATCTAGCGGGAGTCAGCACCGGGGAGCTGTTTTTT
CASSSNLAGVSTGELFF
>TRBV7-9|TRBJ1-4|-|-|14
TGTGCCAGCAGCTTGAGTCAGTTAAGGGAAAAACTGTTTTTT
CASSLSQLREKLFF
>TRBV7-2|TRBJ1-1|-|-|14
TGTGCCAGCAGCGCAGTAGCAATGAACACTGAAGCTTTCTTT
CASSAVAMNTEAFF
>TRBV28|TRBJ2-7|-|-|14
TGTGCCAGCAGCCTTCGATGGGGCCCCTACGAGCAGTACTTC
CASSLRWGPYEQYF
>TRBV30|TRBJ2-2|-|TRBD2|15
TGTGCCTGGACAGATAGCGGGCGGAACACCGGGGAGCTGTTTTTT
CAWTDSGRNTGELFF
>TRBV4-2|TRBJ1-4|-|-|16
TGTGCCAGCAGCCAAGATGTTGGGCTACTCGGTGAAAAACTGTTTTTT
CASSQDVGLLGEKLFF
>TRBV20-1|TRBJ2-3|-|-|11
TGCAGTGGCCCTAGTGGAGAGGCGCAGTATTTT
CSGPSGEAQYF
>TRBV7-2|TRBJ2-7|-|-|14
TGTGCCAGCAGCCCAATGGTCTCCCTCTACGAGCAGTACTTC
CASSPMVSLYEQYF
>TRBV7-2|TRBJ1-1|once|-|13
TGTGCCAGCAGCCAAAAGGGACGCCCTGAAGCTTTCTTT
CASSQKGRPEAFF
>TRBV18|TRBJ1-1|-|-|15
TGTGCCAGCTCACCGTACACGCCGACGGACACTGAAGCTTTCTTT
CASSPYTPTDTEAFF
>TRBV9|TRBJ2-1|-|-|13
TGTGCCAGCAGCGTAGGAGGTATGGGTGAGCAGTTCTTC
CASSVGGMGEQFF
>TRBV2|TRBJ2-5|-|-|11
TGTGCCAGCATGTACCAAGAGACCCAGTACTTC
CASMYQETQYF
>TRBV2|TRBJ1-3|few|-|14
TGTGCCAGCAGTGTTGGAGGGGCTGGAAACACCATATATTTT
CASSVGGAGNTIYF